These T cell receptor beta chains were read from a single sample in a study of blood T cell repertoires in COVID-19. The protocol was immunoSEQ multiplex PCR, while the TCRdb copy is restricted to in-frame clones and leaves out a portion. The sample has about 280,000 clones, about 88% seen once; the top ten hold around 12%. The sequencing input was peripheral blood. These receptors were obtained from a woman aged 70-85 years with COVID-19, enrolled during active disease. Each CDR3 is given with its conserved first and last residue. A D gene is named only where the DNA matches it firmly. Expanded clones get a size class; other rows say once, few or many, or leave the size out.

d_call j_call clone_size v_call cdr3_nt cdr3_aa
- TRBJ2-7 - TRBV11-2 TGTGCCAGCAGCAGATATGGCATGGGACTGGATCCTTACGAGCAGTACTTC CASSRYGMGLDPYEQYF
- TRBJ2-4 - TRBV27 TGTGCCAGCTTACGTGAACCGGTTCAGTACTTC CASLREPVQYF
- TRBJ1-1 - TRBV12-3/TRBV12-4 TGTGCCAGCAGAGGTCGGGGAAACACTGAAGCTTTCTTT CASRGRGNTEAFF
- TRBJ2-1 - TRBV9 TGTGCCAGCAGCGTAGCTTCCTTGCGGAGCTCCTACAATGAGCAGTTCTTC CASSVASLRSSYNEQFF
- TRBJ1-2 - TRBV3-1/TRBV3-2 TGTGCCAGCACCCTGACCGGGGGGTCTAACTATGGCTACACCTTC CASTLTGGSNYGYTF
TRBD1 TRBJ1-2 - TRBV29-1 TGCAGCGTTGAAAGAGACGACAGGGACAACTATGGCTACACCTTC CSVERDDRDNYGYTF
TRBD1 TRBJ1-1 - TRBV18 TGTGCCAGCTCACCACCGCCTCAAGGACAGGGAAGAACTGAAGCTTTCTTT CASSPPPQGQGRTEAFF
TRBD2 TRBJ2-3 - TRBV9 TGTGCCAGCAGCCCGAGCGGGGGGGGTGCGGATACGCAGTATTTT CASSPSGGGADTQYF
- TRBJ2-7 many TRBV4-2 TGTGCCAGCAGCCAAGAGGCGACGGGATTATCATACGAGCAGTACTTC CASSQEATGLSYEQYF
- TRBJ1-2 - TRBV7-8 TGTGCCAGCAGCAACAGCCAAACTTATGGCTACACCTTC CASSNSQTYGYTF
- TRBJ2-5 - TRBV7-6 TGTGCCAGCAGCATCTCGGCAGGGGCGGCGGGGACCCAGTACTTC CASSISAGAAGTQYF
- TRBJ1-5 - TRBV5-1 TGCGCCAGCAGCTCCGATGGGGGGGGCAATCAGCCCCAGCATTTT CASSSDGGGNQPQHF
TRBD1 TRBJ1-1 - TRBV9 TGTGCCAGCAGTGACAGGGGAGGGAACACTGAAGCTTTCTTT CASSDRGGNTEAFF
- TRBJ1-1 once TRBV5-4 TGTGCCAGCAGCTTGCAGGCGAACACTGAAGCTTTCTTT CASSLQANTEAFF
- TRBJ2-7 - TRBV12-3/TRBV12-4 TGTGCCAGCAGGACAGACCTCTCCTACGAGCAGTACTTC CASRTDLSYEQYF
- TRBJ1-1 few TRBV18 TGTGCCAGCTCACCCAGAACGAACACTGAAGCTTTCTTT CASSPRTNTEAFF
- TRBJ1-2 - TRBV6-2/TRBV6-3 TGTGCCAGCAGTTCCTCCCGACAGTACCCTAACTATGGCTACACCTTC CASSSSRQYPNYGYTF
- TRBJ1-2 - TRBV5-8 TGTGCCAGCAGCTTTTTAGGGGCCCGCGGCTACACCTTC CASSFLGARGYTF
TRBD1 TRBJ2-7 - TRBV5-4 TGTGCCAGCAGTCCCGGGACAGGCACCTACGAGCAGTACTTC CASSPGTGTYEQYF
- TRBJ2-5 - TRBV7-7 TGTGCCAGCAGCTTTAGGGGGGGCCCAGAGACCCAGTACTTC CASSFRGGPETQYF